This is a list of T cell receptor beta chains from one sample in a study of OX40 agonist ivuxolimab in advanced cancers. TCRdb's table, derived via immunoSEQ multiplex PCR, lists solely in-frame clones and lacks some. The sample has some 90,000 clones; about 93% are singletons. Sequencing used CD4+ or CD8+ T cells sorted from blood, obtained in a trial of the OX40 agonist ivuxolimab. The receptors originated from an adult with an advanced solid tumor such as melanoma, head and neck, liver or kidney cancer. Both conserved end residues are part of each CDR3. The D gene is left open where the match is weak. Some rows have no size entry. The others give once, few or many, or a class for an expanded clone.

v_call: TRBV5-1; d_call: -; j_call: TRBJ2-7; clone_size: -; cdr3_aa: CASSLEGHSYEQYF; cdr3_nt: TGCGCCAGCAGCTTGGAGGGGCACTCCTACGAGCAGTACTTC
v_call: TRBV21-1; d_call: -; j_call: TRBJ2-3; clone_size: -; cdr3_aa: CASSRRTSGTDTQYF; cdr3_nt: TGTGCCAGCAGCAGGCGGACTAGCGGCACAGATACGCAGTATTTT
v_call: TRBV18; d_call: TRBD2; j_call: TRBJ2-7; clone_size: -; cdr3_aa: CASALAGSAYEQYF; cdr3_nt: TGTGCCAGCGCATTAGCGGGATCAGCCTACGAGCAGTACTTC
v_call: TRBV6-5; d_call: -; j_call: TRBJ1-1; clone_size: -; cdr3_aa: CASPPPQNTEAFF; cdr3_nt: TGTGCCAGCCCCCCCCCGCAGAACACTGAAGCTTTCTTT
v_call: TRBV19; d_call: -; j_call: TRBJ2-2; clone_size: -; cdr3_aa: CASSIARDTGELFF; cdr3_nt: TGTGCCAGTAGTATAGCTCGGGACACCGGGGAGCTGTTTTTT
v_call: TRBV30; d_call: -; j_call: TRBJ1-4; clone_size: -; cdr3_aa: CAWSVRAYEKLFF; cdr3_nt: TGTGCCTGGAGTGTACGGGCCTACGAAAAACTGTTTTTT
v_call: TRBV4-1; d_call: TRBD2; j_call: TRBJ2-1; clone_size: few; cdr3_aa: CASSQGVSGRRNEQFF; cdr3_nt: TGCGCCAGCAGCCAAGGGGTTAGCGGGAGGCGGAATGAGCAGTTCTTC
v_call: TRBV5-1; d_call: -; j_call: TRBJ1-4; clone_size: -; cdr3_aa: CASSLEGPRDEKLFF; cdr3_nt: TGCGCCAGCAGCTTGGAGGGTCCCAGGGATGAAAAACTGTTTTTT
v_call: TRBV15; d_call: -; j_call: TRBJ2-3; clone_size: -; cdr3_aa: CATSRVQHTDTQYF; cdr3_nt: TGTGCCACCAGCAGAGTTCAGCACACAGATACGCAGTATTTT
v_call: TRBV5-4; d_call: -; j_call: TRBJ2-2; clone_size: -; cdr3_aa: CASSDPSAAGELFF; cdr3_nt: TGTGCCAGCAGCGACCCAAGCGCGGCTGGGGAGCTGTTTTTT
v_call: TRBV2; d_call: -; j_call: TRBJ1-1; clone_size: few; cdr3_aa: CASRENTEAFF; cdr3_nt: TGTGCCAGCCGAGAGAACACTGAAGCTTTCTTT
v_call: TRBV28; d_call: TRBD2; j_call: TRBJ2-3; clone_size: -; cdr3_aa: CASSLRPSLAGGVPDTQYF; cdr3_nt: TGTGCCAGCAGCCTCCGGCCCTCTCTAGCGGGAGGAGTTCCAGATACGCAGTATTTT
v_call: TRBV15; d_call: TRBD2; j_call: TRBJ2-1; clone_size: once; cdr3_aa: CATGTSGSNAYNEQFF; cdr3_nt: TGTGCCACTGGGACTAGCGGGAGTAACGCCTACAATGAGCAGTTCTTC
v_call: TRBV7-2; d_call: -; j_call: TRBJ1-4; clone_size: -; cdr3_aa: CASSLPRAGWDEKLFF; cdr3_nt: TGTGCCAGCAGCTTACCCCGGGCGGGGTGGGACGAAAAACTGTTTTTT
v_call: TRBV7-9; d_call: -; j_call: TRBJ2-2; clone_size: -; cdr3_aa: CASGSNTGELFF; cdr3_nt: TGTGCCAGTGGGTCGAACACCGGGGAGCTGTTTTTT
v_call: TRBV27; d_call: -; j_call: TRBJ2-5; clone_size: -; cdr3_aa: CASSSGASAGKTQYF; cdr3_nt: TGTGCCAGCAGTTCCGGGGCCTCGGCAGGGAAGACCCAGTACTTC
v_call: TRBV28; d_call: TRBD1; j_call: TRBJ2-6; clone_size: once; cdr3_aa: CASSRTAGGNSGANVLTF; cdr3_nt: TGTGCCAGCAGTAGGACCGCAGGGGGTAACTCTGGGGCCAACGTCCTGACTTTC
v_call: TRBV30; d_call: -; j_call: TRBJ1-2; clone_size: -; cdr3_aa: CAWSVMGQGYGYTF; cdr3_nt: TGTGCCTGGAGTGTAATGGGTCAGGGCTATGGCTACACCTTC
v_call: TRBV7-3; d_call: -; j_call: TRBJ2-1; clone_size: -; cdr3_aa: CASSLNRYNEQFF; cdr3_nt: TGTGCCAGCAGCTTAAACAGATACAATGAGCAGTTCTTC
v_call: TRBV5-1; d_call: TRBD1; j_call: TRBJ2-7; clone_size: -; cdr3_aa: CASSLEGTGVYEQYF; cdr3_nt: TGCGCCAGCAGCTTGGAAGGGACAGGGGTCTACGAGCAGTACTTC
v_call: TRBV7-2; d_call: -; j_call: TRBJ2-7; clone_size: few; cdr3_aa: CASSPAGFHEQYF; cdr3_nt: TGTGCCAGCAGTCCAGCAGGCTTCCACGAGCAGTACTTC
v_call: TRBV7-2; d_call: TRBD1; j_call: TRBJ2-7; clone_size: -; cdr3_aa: CASSPNRGSYEQYF; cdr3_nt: TGTGCCAGCAGCCCAAACAGGGGGTCCTACGAGCAGTACTTC